This TCR beta chain was found in a study of tumor and adjacent non-tumor tissue in lung cancer (dated by TCRdb to 2016 to 2019). At the level of the whole study: Of the cohort, 12 patients had adenocarcinoma, 2 had squamous cell carcinoma and 1 had small cell lung cancer. TCRbeta CDR3 sequencing was performed on about 29 paired specimens, with one tumor sample and one normal lung sample collected per patient. The study compared bulk TCRbeta repertoires from lung tumor tissue and matched distant non-tumor lung tissue of around 14 lung cancer patients. Ages among the 15 or so patients ranged from roughly 31 to 76 years, there were roughly 10 men and 5 women, and disease was at TNM stage I to III. A total of some 130,000,000 productive TCRbeta reads were generated by sequencing, corresponding to an average of approximately 4.5 million reads per sample.

Beyond this particular receptor, the publication reports: Peripheral blood was not sequenced, so blood TCRbeta repertoires in these lung cancer patients were not examined. The top 100 clones made up a significantly larger cumulative share of the repertoire in normal lung than in tumor tissue. Significantly higher TCR diversity was found in younger patients, and higher tumor TCR diversity was associated with shorter overall and disease-free survival. Neither the sequencing platform nor unique molecular identifiers are mentioned in the methods. Tumor tissue showed significantly greater TCR diversity (inverse Simpson) than normal lung tissue (approximately 400 vs 170, P = 0.0075, Mann-Whitney U test). Only roughly 14 patients were in the cohort, and the authors stated that larger samples and more detailed clinical data are needed.

RNA was isolated from bulk, unsorted tissue, and RNA quality was assessed with a NanoDrop ND-1000 and an Agilent 2100. Donors were newly diagnosed lung cancer patients admitted for thoracic surgery in China between August and November 2014, without prior chemotherapy. Anyone who had undergone radiotherapy or chemotherapy before, or who had another cancer at the same time, was left out of the study. Pieces of surgical tissue measuring about 1-2.3 cm3 were kept in RNAlater solution and held at -80 degrees C until needed. Looking up the germline V gene (reference sequence) yields CDR1 SGHNT and CDR2 YYREEE. The CDR3 runs 16 residues from the cysteine to the phenylalanine. The entry retains the CDR3 DNA only, 48 bases that are in frame from base 1. The library was generated by multiplex PCR. The sequencer was an Illumina HiSeq 2500. Following protocols modified from ARM-PCR, the researchers constructed TCRbeta libraries through three rounds of nested PCR with primers (Table S4). Before sequencing, PCR products in the 200-500 bp range were cut out of the gel and cleaned up using the QIAquick gel extraction kit. Regarding the original processing steps: Reads were cleaned with Trimmomatic, merged with FLASH into complete CDR3 sequences, and assigned to V(D)J germline segments with MiTCR. Clonal diversity was computed as the inverse Simpson's index with VDJtools. In-frame sequences without a premature stop codon were defined as productive reads. TCRdb took the public reads, trimmed them with fastp at Q25, ran MiXCR for clone calling and kept in-frame beta chains. Rows are combined by CDR3 protein, so each entry shows the most common genes and DNA. For this entry, the V and J calls and clone size follow TCRdb and not the study's own pipeline. The sample profile shows fewer than 85,000 distinct CDR3 sequences; under 85% of them were found once. 9.5% to 15% of the sample is held by the ten biggest clonotypes.

Points on this clonotype: What this receptor recognizes is not known. The junction does not match germline at one end; this may be a read error.

Material: lung tumor tissue. The chain employs TRBV5-4 and TRBJ2-5, with the D segment possibly TRBD1 or TRBD2, each aligning over 5 bases. This TCR was recovered from a woman between 50 and 59 years old with non-small cell lung cancer. The nucleotides read TGTGCCAGCGGCCTCCAGGGCGCCGGGACCCAAGAGACCCAGCACTTC. Its protein product is CASGLQGAGTQETQHF.